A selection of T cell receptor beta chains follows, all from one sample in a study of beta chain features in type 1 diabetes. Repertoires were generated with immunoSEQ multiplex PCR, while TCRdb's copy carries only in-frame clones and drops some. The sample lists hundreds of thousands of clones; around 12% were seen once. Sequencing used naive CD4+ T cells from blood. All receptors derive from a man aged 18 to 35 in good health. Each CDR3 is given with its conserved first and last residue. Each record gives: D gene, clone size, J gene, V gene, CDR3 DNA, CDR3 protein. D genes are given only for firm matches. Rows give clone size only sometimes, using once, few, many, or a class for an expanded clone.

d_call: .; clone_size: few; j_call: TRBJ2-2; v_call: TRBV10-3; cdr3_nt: TGTGCCATCAGGCCAGGGGATCACGGGGAGCTGTTTTTT; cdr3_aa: CAIRPGDHGELFF
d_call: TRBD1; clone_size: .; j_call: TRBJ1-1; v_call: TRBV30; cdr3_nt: TGTGCCTGGAGTATCTGGCGATACAGGGGTATGAACACTGAAGCTTTCTTT; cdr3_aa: CAWSIWRYRGMNTEAFF
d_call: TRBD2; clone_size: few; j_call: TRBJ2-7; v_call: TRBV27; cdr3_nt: TGTGCCAGCAGCCCCTCTTGGCGCCCGGGGGGAGAGCAGTACTTC; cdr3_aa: CASSPSWRPGGEQYF
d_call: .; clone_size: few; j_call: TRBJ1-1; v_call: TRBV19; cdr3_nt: TGTGCCAGTAGTTGGGGTGGGGCGGAGAACACTGAAGCTTTCTTT; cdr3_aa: CASSWGGAENTEAFF
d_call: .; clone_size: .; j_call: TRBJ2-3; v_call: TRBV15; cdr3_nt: TGTGCCACCAGCAGAGATCCGAGGAGGGGGCCCCTCACAGATACGCAGTATTTT; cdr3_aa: CATSRDPRRGPLTDTQYF
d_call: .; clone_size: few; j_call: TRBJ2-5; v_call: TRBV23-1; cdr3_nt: TGCGCCAGCAGTCCCGGTACAGGGACGGGGGAGACCCAGTACTTC; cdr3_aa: CASSPGTGTGETQYF
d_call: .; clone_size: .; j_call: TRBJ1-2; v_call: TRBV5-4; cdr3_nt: TGTGCCAGCAGCTTGGCCAGTGACTATGGCTACACCTTC; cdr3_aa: CASSLASDYGYTF
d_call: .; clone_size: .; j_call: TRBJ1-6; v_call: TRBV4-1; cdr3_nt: TGCGCCAGCAGCCAGCAACAGGGTTCCTATAATTCACCCCTCCACTTT; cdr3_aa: CASSQQQGSYNSPLHF
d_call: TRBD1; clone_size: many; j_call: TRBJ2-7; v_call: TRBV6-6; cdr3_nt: TGTGCCAGCAGCCGACAGGGGACACCCTCCTACGAGCAGTACTTC; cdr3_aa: CASSRQGTPSYEQYF
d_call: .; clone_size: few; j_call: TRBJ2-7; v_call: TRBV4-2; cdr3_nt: TGTGCCAGCAGCCAGGGGGGTGAAGGCTACGAGCAGTACTTC; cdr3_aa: CASSQGGEGYEQYF
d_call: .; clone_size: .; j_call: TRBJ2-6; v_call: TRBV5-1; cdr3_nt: TGCGCCAGCAAGGTTGGAGAAGTCTCTGGGGCCAACGTCCTGACTTTC; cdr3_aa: CASKVGEVSGANVLTF
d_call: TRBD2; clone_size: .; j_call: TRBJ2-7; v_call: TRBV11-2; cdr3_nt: TGTGCCAGCAGCTTAGATCACAGACTAGCGGGGTCCTACGAGCAGTACTTC; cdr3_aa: CASSLDHRLAGSYEQYF
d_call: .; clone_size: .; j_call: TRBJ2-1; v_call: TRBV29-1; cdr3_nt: TGCAGCGTCGGACTATTTTCCAATGAGCAGTTCTTC; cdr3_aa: CSVGLFSNEQFF
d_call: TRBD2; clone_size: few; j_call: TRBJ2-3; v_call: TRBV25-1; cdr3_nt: TGTGCCAGCAGTGGAGGACTAGCGAGAGGCACAGATACGCAGTATTTT; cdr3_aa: CASSGGLARGTDTQYF
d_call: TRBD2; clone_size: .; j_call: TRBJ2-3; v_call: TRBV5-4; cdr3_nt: TGTGCCAGCAGCTTGGGGACTAGCGGAGATACGCAGTATTTT; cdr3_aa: CASSLGTSGDTQYF
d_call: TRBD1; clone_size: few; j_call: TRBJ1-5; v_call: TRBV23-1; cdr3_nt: TGCGCCAGCAGTCAAAAGACAGGGGATAGCAATCAGCCCCAGCATTTT; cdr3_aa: CASSQKTGDSNQPQHF
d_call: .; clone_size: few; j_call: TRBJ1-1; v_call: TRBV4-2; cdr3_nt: TGTGCCAGCAGCCAACATCCCCAGGGTGCGGACAACACTGAAGCTTTCTTT; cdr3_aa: CASSQHPQGADNTEAFF
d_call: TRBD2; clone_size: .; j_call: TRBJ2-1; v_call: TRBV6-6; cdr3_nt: TGTGCCAGCAGTTACTTGAGTCTAGCGGGAGGTAATGAGCAGTTCTTC; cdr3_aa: CASSYLSLAGGNEQFF
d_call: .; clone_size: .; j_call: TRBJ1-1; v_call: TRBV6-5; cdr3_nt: TGTGCCAGCAGTCGGATGGAGGTCACTGAAGCTTTCTTT; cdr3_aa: CASSRMEVTEAFF
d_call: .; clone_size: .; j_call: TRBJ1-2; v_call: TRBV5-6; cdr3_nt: TGTGCCAGCAGCTTGTCTCAGGGCCCAGGAATCTATGGCTACACCTTC; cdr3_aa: CASSLSQGPGIYGYTF
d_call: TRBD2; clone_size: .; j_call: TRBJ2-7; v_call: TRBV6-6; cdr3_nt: TGTGCCAGCAGTGCCTCTAGCGGGGGGGCTCGAGAGCAGTACTTC; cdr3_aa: CASSASSGGAREQYF
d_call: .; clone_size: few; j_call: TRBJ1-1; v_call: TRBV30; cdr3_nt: TGTGCCTGGAAAAGAAACAGGGACACTGAAGCTTTCTTT; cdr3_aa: CAWKRNRDTEAFF
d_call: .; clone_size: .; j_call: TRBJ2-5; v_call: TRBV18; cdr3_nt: TGTGCCAGCTCACCGGTTTTGGTTCAGAGGGAGACCCAGTACTTC; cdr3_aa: CASSPVLVQRETQYF
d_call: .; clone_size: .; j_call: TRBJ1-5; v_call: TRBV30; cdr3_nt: TGTGCCTGGAGTGAGGGGATCGATCAGCCCCAGCATTTT; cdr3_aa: CAWSEGIDQPQHF
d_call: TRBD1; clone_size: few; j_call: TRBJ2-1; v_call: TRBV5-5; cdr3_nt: TGTGCCAGCGGCCGCGGACAGGGGTACAATGAGCAGTTCTTC; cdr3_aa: CASGRGQGYNEQFF
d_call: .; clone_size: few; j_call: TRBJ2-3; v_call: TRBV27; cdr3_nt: TGTGTATCAAAGCTCCAGGGTAGCACAGATACGCAGTATTTT; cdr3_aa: CVSKLQGSTDTQYF
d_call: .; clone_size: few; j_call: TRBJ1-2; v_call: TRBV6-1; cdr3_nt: TGTGCCAGCAGTCAGCGCGGGGCGGATGACTATGGCTACACCTTC; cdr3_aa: CASSQRGADDYGYTF
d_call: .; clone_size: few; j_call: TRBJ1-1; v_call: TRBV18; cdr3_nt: TGTGCCAGCTCACCGGAGGGAATTGGTACTGAAGCTTTCTTT; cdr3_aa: CASSPEGIGTEAFF
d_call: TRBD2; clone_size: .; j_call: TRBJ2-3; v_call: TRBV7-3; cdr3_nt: TGTGCCAGCAGCCCTACTAGCGGGGGGACAGATACGCAGTATTTT; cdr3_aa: CASSPTSGGTDTQYF
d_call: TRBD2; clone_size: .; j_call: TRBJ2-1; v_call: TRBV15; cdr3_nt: TGTGCCACCAGCAGAGGCGGCCTAGCGGGAGTAAATGAGCAGTTCTTC; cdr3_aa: CATSRGGLAGVNEQFF
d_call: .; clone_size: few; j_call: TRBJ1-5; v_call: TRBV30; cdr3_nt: TGTGCCTGGAGTACCGAGGCCCCGATCCTTTATAGCAATCAGCCCCAGCATTTT; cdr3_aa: CAWSTEAPILYSNQPQHF
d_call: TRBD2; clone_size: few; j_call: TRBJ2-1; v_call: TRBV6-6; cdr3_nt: TGTGCCAGCAGGCCCCCGGGACTAGCTAATGAGCAGTTCTTC; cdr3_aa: CASRPPGLANEQFF
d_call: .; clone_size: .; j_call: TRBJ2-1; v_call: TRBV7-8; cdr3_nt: TGTGCCAGCAGCTCCCTAGACCCTTCCTACAATGAGCAGTTCTTC; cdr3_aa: CASSSLDPSYNEQFF
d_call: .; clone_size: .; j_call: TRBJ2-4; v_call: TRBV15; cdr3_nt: TGTGCCACCAGCAGAACCAGGGTCGGGAGTGGAAACATTCAGTACTTC; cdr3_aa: CATSRTRVGSGNIQYF
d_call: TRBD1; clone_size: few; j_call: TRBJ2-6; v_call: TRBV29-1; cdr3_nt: TGCAGCGCCAGAGTTCGACAGGGCCGCTCTGGGGCCAACGTCCTGACTTTC; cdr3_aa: CSARVRQGRSGANVLTF
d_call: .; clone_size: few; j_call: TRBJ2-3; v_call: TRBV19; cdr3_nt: TGTGCCAGTAGTGCCTCACGGGCAGATACGCAGTATTTT; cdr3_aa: CASSASRADTQYF
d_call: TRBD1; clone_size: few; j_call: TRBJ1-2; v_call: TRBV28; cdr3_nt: TGTGCCAGCAGCCCCACGGGACAGGGCTTAGGCTACACCTTC; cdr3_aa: CASSPTGQGLGYTF
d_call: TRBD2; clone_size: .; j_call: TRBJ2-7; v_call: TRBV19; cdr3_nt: TGTGCCACCGCCGGGACTAGCGGGTCTAGGAGCTCCTACGAGCAGTACTTC; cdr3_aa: CATAGTSGSRSSYEQYF
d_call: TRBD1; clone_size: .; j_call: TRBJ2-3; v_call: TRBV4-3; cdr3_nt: TGCGCCAGCAGCCTTAGACAGGGGGTCGATACGCAGTATTTT; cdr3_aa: CASSLRQGVDTQYF
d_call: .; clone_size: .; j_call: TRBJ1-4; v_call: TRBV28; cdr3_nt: TGTGCCATAAGGGGCGGTGAAAAACTGTTTTTT; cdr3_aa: CAIRGGEKLFF
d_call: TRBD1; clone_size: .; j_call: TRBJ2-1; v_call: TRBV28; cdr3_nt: TGTGCCAGCAGTTTAGGACAGGGGGACAACAATGAGCAGTTCTTC; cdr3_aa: CASSLGQGDNNEQFF
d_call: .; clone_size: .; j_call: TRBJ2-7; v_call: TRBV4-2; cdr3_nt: TGTGCCAGCAGCCAAGTGCCCTTGGAGGGCTACGAGCAGTACTTC; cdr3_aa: CASSQVPLEGYEQYF
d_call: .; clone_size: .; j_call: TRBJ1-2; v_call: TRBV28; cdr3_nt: TGTGCCAGCGGGAGAGGAGCTAACTATGGCTACACCTTC; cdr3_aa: CASGRGANYGYTF
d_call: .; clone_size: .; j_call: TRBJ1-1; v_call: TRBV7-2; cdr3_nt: TGTGCCAGCAGCTTAGAGGGGAGGATCCGGGAAGCTTTCTTT; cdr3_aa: CASSLEGRIREAFF
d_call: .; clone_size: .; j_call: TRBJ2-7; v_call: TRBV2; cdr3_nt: TGTGCCAGCACGGTACACGAGCAGTACTTC; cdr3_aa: CASTVHEQYF
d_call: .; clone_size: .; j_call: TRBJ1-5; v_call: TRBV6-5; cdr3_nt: TGTGCCAGCACCCCGGAGATGGATAGCAATCAGCCCCAGCATTTT; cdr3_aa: CASTPEMDSNQPQHF
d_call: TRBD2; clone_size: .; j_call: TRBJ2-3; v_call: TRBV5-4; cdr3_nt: TGTGCCAGCAGCTTGGGGATAGCGGGCCTCACAGATACGCAGTATTTT; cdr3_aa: CASSLGIAGLTDTQYF
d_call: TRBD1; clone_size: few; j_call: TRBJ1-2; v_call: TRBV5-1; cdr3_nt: TGCGCCAGCAGCTTGATGACAGGGCACTATGGCTACACCTTC; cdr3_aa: CASSLMTGHYGYTF
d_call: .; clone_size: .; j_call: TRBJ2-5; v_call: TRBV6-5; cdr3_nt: TGTGCGAGCAGACTCCAAGAGACCCAGTACTTC; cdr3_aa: CASRLQETQYF
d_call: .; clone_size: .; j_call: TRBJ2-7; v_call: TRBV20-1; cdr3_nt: TGCAGTGCCCACTCCGGGAGCGAGCAGTACTTC; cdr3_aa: CSAHSGSEQYF
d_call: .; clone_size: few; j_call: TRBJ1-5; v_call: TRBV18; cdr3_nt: TGTGCCAGCTCACCAAATACGGGTTCGAATCAGCCCCAGCATTTT; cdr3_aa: CASSPNTGSNQPQHF
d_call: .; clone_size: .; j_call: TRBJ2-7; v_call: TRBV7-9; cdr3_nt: TGTGCCAGCAGCTCGCGGGACGGCTCCTACGAGCAGTACTTC; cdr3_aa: CASSSRDGSYEQYF
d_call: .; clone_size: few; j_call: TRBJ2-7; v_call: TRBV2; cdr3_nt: TGTGCCAGCATCGGGCAGGGGTTGATGGAGCAGTACTTC; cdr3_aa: CASIGQGLMEQYF
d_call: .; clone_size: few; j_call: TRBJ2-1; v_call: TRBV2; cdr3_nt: TGTGCCAGCAGTGATCCGGGGGAGTACAATGAGCAGTTCTTC; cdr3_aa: CASSDPGEYNEQFF
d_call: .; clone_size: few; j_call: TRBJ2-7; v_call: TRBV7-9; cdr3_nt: TGTGCCAGCAGCTTAGCGCCCGGGTTTGACGAGCAGTACTTC; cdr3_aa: CASSLAPGFDEQYF
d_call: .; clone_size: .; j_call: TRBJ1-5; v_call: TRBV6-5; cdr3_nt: TGTGCCAGCAGTTACTCGGTGACGGGGGATCAGCCCCAGCATTTT; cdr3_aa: CASSYSVTGDQPQHF
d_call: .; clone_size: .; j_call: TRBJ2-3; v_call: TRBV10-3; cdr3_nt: TGTGCCATCAGTGAGTCAAGCACCCCCGATACGCAGTATTTT; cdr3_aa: CAISESSTPDTQYF
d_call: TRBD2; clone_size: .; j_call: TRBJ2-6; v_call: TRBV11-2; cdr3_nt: TGTGCCAGCAGCTTGGTTAGCGGGACTGGGGCCAACGTCCTGACTTTC; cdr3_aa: CASSLVSGTGANVLTF
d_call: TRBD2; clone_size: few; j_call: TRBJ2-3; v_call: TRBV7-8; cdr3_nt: TGTGCCAGCAGCTTAGCGCGACTAGCGGGAGGGCATACGCAGTATTTT; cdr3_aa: CASSLARLAGGHTQYF